The text below deals with one T cell receptor (beta chain). This specimen belongs to a study of blood T cell repertoires in COVID-19. Study information: Donors in the United States, Italy and Spain gave samples during acute or convalescent COVID-19.

Original methodology: Estimation of nucleated cell counts relied on the amplification of reference gene primers. TCRdb keeps only in-frame clones here, not all; method: immunoSEQ multiplex PCR. V and J calls and clone size are given by that table; D and trimming were obtained from the DNA. The data show 430,000 or so clones, roughly 90% seen once. Those enrolled, adults aged roughly 18 to 100 years, came from about two dozen US areas. The study assigned cohorts using participant-reported clinical history. This TCR came from a woman aged 40 to 50 who had recovered from COVID-19. The sample comprised PBMCs or T cells enriched from blood (not recorded which).

For the CDR3, the DNA is TGTGCCAGCAGCGTAGGCCAGGGGGTTTATGGCTACACCTTC. This codes for CASSVGQGVYGYTF. This rearrangement joins TRBV9 to TRBJ1-2, with 7 bases fitting TRBD1. Germline V lookup: CDR1 SGDLS, CDR2 YYNGEE. This CDR3 spans 14 amino acids. With V trimmed by 0 bases and J by 5 bases, 4 bases remained unmatched.